Presented here are 22 T cell receptor beta chains from one specimen sequenced in a study of blood T cell repertoires in COVID-19. Profiling relied on immunoSEQ multiplex PCR, and the TCRdb table lists in-frame clones only, not all of them. The profile covers about 160,000 clones, with around 80% appearing a single time and approximately 7.3% taken by the ten largest. Input material: PBMCs or T cells enriched from blood (not recorded which). Receptors were obtained from a man aged 50 to 59 who had recovered from COVID-19.

The chain combines TRBV6-2 or TRBV6-3 with TRBJ1-2; 7 bases are shared with TRBD1. V lost 4 bases to trimming and J lost 5 bases; unmatched junction nucleotides: 10. This CDR3 is 15 amino acids long. CDR1 is MNHEY and CDR2 is SVGEGT in the germline V gene. The CDR3 loop reads CASSFPGQPPYGYTF. CDR3 bases: TGTGCCAGCAGTTTTCCGGGACAGCCGCCGTATGGCTACACCTTC.

The chain carries TRBV19 and TRBJ2-1, with D unclear. The CDR3 runs 15 residues. Deletions cut 5 bases from V and 0 bases from J, with 11 bases between. CDR1 is LNHDA and CDR2 is SQIVND in the germline V gene (reference sequence). The CDR3 DNA reads TGTGCCAGTAGTTCCTTACTGAGCTCCTACAATGAGCAGTTCTTC. Its protein is CASSSLLSSYNEQFF.

V is TRBV5-4 and J is TRBJ2-2; D is undetermined. CDR3 length equals 12 residues. The germline V and J ends were trimmed by 2 bases and 6 bases, with 5 bases remaining between them. CDR1 is SGHNT and CDR2 is YYREEE in the germline V gene (reference sequence). CDR3 DNA sequence: TGTGCCAGCAGCTTACCGGCCGGGGAGCTGTTTTTT. It yields the protein CASSLPAGELFF.

The chain employs TRBV9 and TRBJ1-2; 9 positions match TRBD1. This CDR3 contains 13 residues. CDR1 and CDR2 (germline): SGDLS, YYNGEE. J was trimmed by 7 bases and V by 4 bases; bases with no gene match: 5. The CDR3 reads CASSTGTGFGYTF. The CDR3 DNA reads as TGTGCCAGCAGCACCGGGACAGGGTTTGGCTACACCTTC.

This chain joins TRBV3-1 (or the pseudogene TRBV3-2) and TRBJ2-7; TRBD1 is a possible D gene (5 bases). Germline V gene sequence: CDR1 LGHDT, CDR2 YNNKEL (reference sequence). The germline V and J ends were trimmed by 0 bases and 4 bases, with 13 bases remaining between them. This CDR3 spans 15 amino acids. The CDR3 reads CASSQDGADWYEQYF. The CDR3 bases are TGTGCCAGCAGCCAAGATGGGGCAGATTGGTACGAGCAGTACTTC.

The chain combines TRBV13 with TRBJ2-1; D remains ambiguous. Between the trimmed V and J ends, which lost 0 bases and 6 bases, there was a span of 6 bases. Per the germline V gene, CDR1 is PRHDT and CDR2 is FYEKMQ (reference sequence). The CDR3 has 13 amino acids. The CDR3 sequence: CASSLGASNEQFF. The CDR3 DNA follows: TGTGCCAGCAGCTTAGGGGCTAGCAATGAGCAGTTCTTC.

The J gene is TRBJ2-7, the V gene TRBV6-5; the D gene is possibly TRBD2 (6 bases). The CDR3 runs 15 residues. Germline V gene lookup returns CDR1 MNHEY and CDR2 SVGAGI. Trimming removed 7 bases from V and 1 base from J, with 17 bases in between. The CDR3 nucleotides are TGTGCCAGCACTCCTGCGGGAAGATCTTCCTACGAGCAGTACTTC. Encoded protein: CASTPAGRSSYEQYF.

The chain is built from TRBV2 and TRBJ2-5, with 12 bases fitting TRBD2. The V and J ends lost 6 bases and 2 bases, in that order; junction bases with no gene match: 7. Germline CDR1 is SNHLY and CDR2 is FYNNEI. This CDR3 contains 16 residues. CDR3 sequence reads: CASRQTSGGRQETQYF. The CDR3 bases are TGTGCCAGCAGACAAACTAGCGGGGGGCGGCAAGAGACCCAGTACTTC.

The J gene is TRBJ1-1, the V gene TRBV27, with TRBD1 identical over 7 bases. Germline V gene lookup returns CDR1 MNHEY and CDR2 SMNVEV (reference sequence). The CDR3 consists of 12 residues. V lost 6 bases, J lost 6 bases, and 4 bases stayed unmatched. The CDR3 nucleotides are TGTGCCAGCAGCCGCGGGACAGCTGAAGCTTTCTTT. As protein: CASSRGTAEAFF.

V usage is TRBV6-6 and J usage is TRBJ1-1, with 9 bases that match TRBD1. CDR1 is MNHNY, CDR2 SVGAGI, per germline (reference sequence). Trimming removed 0 bases from V and 2 bases from J; junction bases left unmatched: 1. The CDR3 covers 15 residues. The CDR3 DNA reads TGTGCCAGCAGTTACTCGGACAGGGGCAACACTGAAGCTTTCTTT. Translating gives CASSYSDRGNTEAFF.

The V and J genes are TRBV30 and TRBJ1-1; TRBD1 aligns across 8 bases. V shed 0 bases, J shed 2 bases, and the junction held 14 bases outside the gene matches. This CDR3 contains 18 residues. Looked up from germline, CDR1 is GTSNPN and CDR2 is SVGIG (reference sequence). The CDR3 DNA follows: TGTGCCTGGAGTGTACCGACAGGGGACCTTCGCGGAAACACTGAAGCTTTCTTT. This gives the protein CAWSVPTGDLRGNTEAFF.

The gene calls are TRBV3-1 (or the pseudogene TRBV3-2) and TRBJ2-7; a weak D match, TRBD2 (5 bases). This CDR3 region has 15 residues. V gave up 1 base and J gave up 5 bases, with 15 bases separating them. Germline-derived CDR1 and CDR2 are LGHDT and YNNKEL (reference sequence). The DNA for the CDR3 is TGTGCCAGCAGCCAAGCCGCTTTAGCGTCAAACGAGCAGTACTTC. Its protein is CASSQAALASNEQYF.

The chain has TRBV5-6 and TRBJ2-2, with D possibly matching TRBD1 (5 bases). Trimming shortened V by 1 base and J by 2 bases, and 9 bases separated the two germline ends. Germline assignment: CDR1 SGHDT and CDR2 YYEEEE. This CDR3 is built from 15 residues. Here the CDR3 DNA reads TGTGCCAGCAGCTTGACGACAGAAAACACCGGGGAGCTGTTTTTT. Residues: CASSLTTENTGELFF. Together with reference TRBV5-6 and TRBJ2-2, the CDR3 gives the full variable domain: DAGVTQSPTHLIKTRGQQVTLRCSPKSGHDTVSWYQQALGQGPQFIFQYYEEEERQRGNFPDRFSGHQFPNYSSELNVNALLLGDSALYLCASSLTTENTGELFFGEGSRLTVL.

J is TRBJ1-2 and V is TRBV5-1, with a tentative D call TRBD1 (6 bases). V dropped 4 bases and J dropped 3 bases, with 13 bases sitting between them. Germline assignment: CDR1 SGHRS and CDR2 YFSETQ. The CDR3 loop spans 14 amino acids. As DNA, the CDR3 is TGCGCCAGCAGCAAAGGGGGGGCTGACTATGGCTACACCTTC. Translation gives CASSKGGADYGYTF.

The V and J genes are TRBV18 and TRBJ1-5; 9 nucleotides agree with TRBD1. This CDR3 has 16 residues. The junction had 8 bases not matched to a gene; V was cut back by 6 bases and J by 2 bases. Per germline, CDR1 KGHSH and CDR2 LQKENI. As DNA, the CDR3 is TGTGCCAGCTCTCTTTCGACAGGGGGAGGCAATCAGCCCCAGCATTTT. This codes for CASSLSTGGGNQPQHF.

The chain uses TRBV4-3 and TRBJ1-5; D not certain. The ends were cut back, 0 bases at V and 1 base at J, with 10 bases in the middle. Looked up from germline, CDR1 is LGHNA and CDR2 is YSLEER. The CDR3 has 16 residues. The CDR3 is CASSQERPRSNQPQHF. The CDR3 DNA reads TGCGCCAGCAGCCAAGAACGACCGCGGAGCAATCAGCCCCAGCATTTT.

The chain carries TRBV5-1 and TRBJ2-7, with 7 bases identical to TRBD2. V lost 6 bases to trimming and J lost 2 bases; unmatched junction nucleotides: 11. The CDR3 covers 15 residues. Germline CDR1 and CDR2: SGHRS and YFSETQ. CDR3 amino acids: CASNLAVRGAYEQYF. In DNA, the CDR3 is TGCGCCAGCAACCTTGCAGTTCGGGGGGCCTACGAGCAGTACTTC.

The CDR3 DNA reads as TGTGCCAGCAGCTTAACCCCTTGGACAGGTAGCAATCAGCCCCAGCATTTT. Its protein product is CASSLTPWTGSNQPQHF. The chain recombines TRBV7-2 with TRBJ1-5; 7 bases align to TRBD1. J gave up 0 bases and V 2 bases, and 7 bases lay outside the gene matches. CDR1 is SGHTA and CDR2 is FQGNSA in the germline V gene. The CDR3 is made up of 17 amino acids.

A few counts support this clone. The chain joins TRBV2 to TRBJ2-7, with 10 bases that match TRBD2. The CDR3 contains 18 residues. Germline V lookup: CDR1 SNHLY, CDR2 FYNNEI. The V gene end was trimmed by 1 base and the J gene end by 0 bases; junction bases not matched to a gene: 9. In DNA form, the CDR3 reads TGTGCCAGCAGTGAAGGAGTGGGACTAGCGTCTAGCTCCTACGAGCAGTACTTC. Amino acid sequence: CASSEGVGLASSSYEQYF.

This chain connects TRBV6-1 to TRBJ1-2; no definite D call. The CDR3 length is 12 residues. Germline CDR1 and CDR2: MNHNS and SASEGT. Trimming stripped 1 base from V and 8 bases from J, with 8 bases between. The CDR3 DNA sequence: TGTGCCAGCAGTGAAGGGGCCTGGGGCTACACCTTC. It yields the protein CASSEGAWGYTF.

CDR3 amino acids: CASSQPTAGTDTQYF. DNA for the CDR3: TGTGCCAGCAGCCAACCCACCGCAGGGACAGATACGCAGTATTTT. The chain links TRBV14 to TRBJ2-3, with D possibly TRBD1 on 5 matching bases. Germline-derived CDR1 and CDR2 are SGHDN and FVKESK. V shed 2 bases and J shed 3 bases, with 12 bases lying between them. The CDR3 extends over 15 amino acids.

This chain links TRBV7-9 with TRBJ2-7; TRBD1 matches 9 bases. The V gene end was trimmed by 0 bases and the J gene end by 3 bases; junction bases not matched to a gene: 9. Per germline, CDR1 SEHNR and CDR2 FQNEAQ (reference sequence). The CDR3 loop spans 17 amino acids. In nucleotides, the CDR3 is TGTGCCAGCAGCTTAGCGGGGTGGGACAGGGAAGGCTACGAGCAGTACTTC. As protein: CASSLAGWDREGYEQYF.